This is a list of T cell receptor beta chains from one sample in a study of blood T cells in healthy people across ages. TCRdb passed the 5' RACE reads through MiXCR, listing each CDR3 protein once. The sample has hundreds of thousands of distinct CDR3 sequences; over 40% are singletons. Sequenced: blood. The receptor source for this set is a man at least 80 years old in good health. CDR3s include the opening cysteine and the closing phenylalanine or tryptophan. A D gene is named only where the DNA matches it firmly. Clone size appears in some rows only: once, few, many, or a class for an expanded clone.

j_call v_call clone_size d_call cdr3_nt cdr3_aa
TRBJ2-7 TRBV27 . . TGCGCCAGCAGTTGGGATTTTTACAATGAGCAGTACTTC CASSWDFYNEQYF
TRBJ2-1 TRBV10-2 once TRBD1 TGCGCCAGCAGTGCCTCCACAGGGGCTCTCTACAATGAGCAGTTCTTC CASSASTGALYNEQFF
TRBJ1-6 TRBV21-1 . . TGTGCCAGCAGCAAAGTATGGCAGGGCCACCGCTCCTATAATTCACCCCTCCACTTT CASSKVWQGHRSYNSPLHF
TRBJ1-6 TRBV18 . . TGTGCCAGCTCACCACAGGGGAATTCACCCCTCCACTTT CASSPQGNSPLHF
TRBJ1-1 TRBV29-1 . . TGCAGCACACGTCTCCAGGCTAACACTGAAGTTTTCTTT CSTRLQANTEVFF
TRBJ2-7 TRBV12-3/TRBV12-4 few . TGTGCCAGCAGCCAGCAAGGGGGGGGTTACGAGCAGTACTTC CASSQQGGGYEQYF
TRBJ1-1 TRBV13 . TRBD1 TGTGCCAGCAGTTGGGGACAGGGTATGATGAACACTGAAGCTTTCTTT CASSWGQGMMNTEAFF
TRBJ1-2 TRBV9 . . TGTGCCAGCAGCGTGACACCAGACACGTACTATGGCTACACCTTC CASSVTPDTYYGYTF
TRBJ2-5 TRBV12-3/TRBV12-4 few TRBD1 TGTGCCAGCAGTGGACAGGGTTCCGAGACCCAGTACTTC CASSGQGSETQYF
TRBJ2-7 TRBV27 . . TGTGCCAGCAGTTTACAGAGTAGCTCCTACGAGCAGTACTTC CASSLQSSSYEQYF
TRBJ2-7 TRBV20-1 few . TGCAGTGCTCCCTCGGGTCCCTACGAGCAGTACTTC CSAPSGPYEQYF
TRBJ1-2 TRBV7-9 few TRBD1 TGTGCCAGCAGCTCAGACCGGACAGGGCTCTATGGCTACACCTTC CASSSDRTGLYGYTF
TRBJ2-7 TRBV5-5 few TRBD1 TGTGCCAGCAGCCCGACAGGGTTGGGTACCTACGAGCAGTACTTC CASSPTGLGTYEQYF
TRBJ2-7 TRBV6-1 . TRBD2 TGTGCCACCAAGACTAGCGGGGGAGTTCTTTCCGAGCAGTACTTC CATKTSGGVLSEQYF
TRBJ2-3 TRBV14 . TRBD1 TGTGCCAGCAGCCAAGGGACAGGGTGGACAGATACGCAGTATTTT CASSQGTGWTDTQYF
TRBJ1-2 TRBV4-1 . TRBD1 TGCGCCAGCAGCCGCGGCCGGGACAGGAGAGCTAACTATGGCTACACCTTC CASSRGRDRRANYGYTF
TRBJ1-5 TRBV7-9 . . TGTGCCAGCAGCTTAGACAAATATAGCAATCAGCCCCAGCATTTT CASSLDKYSNQPQHF
TRBJ2-5 TRBV29-1 . . TGCAGCGTTGTTATGGGCGAGACCCAGTACTTC CSVVMGETQYF
TRBJ2-3 TRBV12-3/TRBV12-4 . . TGTGCCAGCAGTTCTTTGGGCCCAGATACGCAGTATTTT CASSSLGPDTQYF
TRBJ2-7 TRBV27 . TRBD2 TGTGCCAGCAGTCGGTTGGGGACTAGCGGGGTCCCCCCGTACGAGCAGTACTTC CASSRLGTSGVPPYEQYF
TRBJ2-5 TRBV3-1 . TRBD1 TGTGCCAGCAGCCAAGATACAGGGGACGGTGAGACCCAGTACTTC CASSQDTGDGETQYF
TRBJ2-7 TRBV6-1 . . TGTGCCAGCAGTGAGGCACCCTCCTACGAGCAGTACTTC CASSEAPSYEQYF
TRBJ2-7 TRBV3-1 . . TGTGCCAGCAGCCCAGGGGCAGGACCTTTTTACGAGCAGTACTTC CASSPGAGPFYEQYF
TRBJ2-5 TRBV6-2/TRBV6-3 . TRBD2 TGTGCCAGCAGTTACCTAGCGGGAGCCCGAGAGACCCAGTACTTC CASSYLAGARETQYF
TRBJ2-7 TRBV7-2 . . TGTGCCAGCAGCTTCGACAGTACCCACGAGCAGTACTTC CASSFDSTHEQYF
TRBJ1-2 TRBV6-1 . . TGTGCCAGCAGTGAAGCGGGTAATCCAAAGGCCTATGGCTACACCTTC CASSEAGNPKAYGYTF
TRBJ2-3 TRBV4-3 . . TGCGCCAGCAGCCATTTCACAGATACGCAGTATTTT CASSHFTDTQYF
TRBJ1-6 TRBV3-1 few . TGTGCCAGCAGCCAAGGACCGTATAATTCACCCCTCCACTTT CASSQGPYNSPLHF
TRBJ2-6 TRBV2 . . TGTGCCAGCAGTGACAGAATCTCTGGGGCCAACGTCCTGACTTTC CASSDRISGANVLTF